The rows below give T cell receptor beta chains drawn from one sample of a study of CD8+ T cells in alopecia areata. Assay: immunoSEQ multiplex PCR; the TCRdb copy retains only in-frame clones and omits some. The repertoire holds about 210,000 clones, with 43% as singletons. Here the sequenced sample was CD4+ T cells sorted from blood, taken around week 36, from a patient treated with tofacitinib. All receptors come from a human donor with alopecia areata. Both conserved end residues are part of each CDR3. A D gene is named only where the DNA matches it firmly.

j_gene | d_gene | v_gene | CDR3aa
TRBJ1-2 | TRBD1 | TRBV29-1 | CSVYDLGQEGYGYTF
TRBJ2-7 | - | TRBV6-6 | CASSRQASSYEQYF
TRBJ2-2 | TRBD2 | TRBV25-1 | CASSESSGRATGELFF
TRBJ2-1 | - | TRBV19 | CASSIDDSSYNEQFF
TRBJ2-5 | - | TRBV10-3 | CAARDFQETQYF
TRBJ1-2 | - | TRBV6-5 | CASSYSGGRGVIGYTF
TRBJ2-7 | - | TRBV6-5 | CASRAGASYEQYF
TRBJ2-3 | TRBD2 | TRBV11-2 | CASSPGTSGGTDTQYF
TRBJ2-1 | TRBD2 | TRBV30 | CAWSRSGRVFYNEQFF
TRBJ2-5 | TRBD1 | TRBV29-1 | CSAGTGLQETQYF
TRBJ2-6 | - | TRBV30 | CAWRRTFQSGANVLTF
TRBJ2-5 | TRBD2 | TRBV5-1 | CASRTHRAGVLQETQYF
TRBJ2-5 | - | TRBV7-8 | CASSLDNLGAQYF
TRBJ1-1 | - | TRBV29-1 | CSGRFDTEAFF
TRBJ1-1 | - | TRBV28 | CASSLRTEAFF
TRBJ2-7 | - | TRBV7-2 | CASEPGIDGGEQYF
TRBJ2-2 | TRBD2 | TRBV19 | CASPRGGVTGELFF
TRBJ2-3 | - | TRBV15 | CATRVADTQYF
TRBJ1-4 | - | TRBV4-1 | CASSQDGRGGEKLFF
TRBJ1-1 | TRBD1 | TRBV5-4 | CASSIRDRKAFF
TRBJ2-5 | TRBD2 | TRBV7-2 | CASSLGLAGVGETQYF
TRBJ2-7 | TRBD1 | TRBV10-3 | CAIKPGQSSYEQYF
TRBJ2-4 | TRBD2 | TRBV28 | CASSSGREVGRRNIQYF
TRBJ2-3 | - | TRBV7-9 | CASSPRVSTDTQYF
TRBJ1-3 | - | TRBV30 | CASKTGPSGNTIYF
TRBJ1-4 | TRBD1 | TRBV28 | CASSLGGTGAEKLFF
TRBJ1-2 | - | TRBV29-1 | CSARGEGYGYTF
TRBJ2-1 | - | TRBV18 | CASSPPGGNFYNEQFF
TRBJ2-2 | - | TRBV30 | CASGQGANTGELFF
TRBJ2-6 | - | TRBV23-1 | CASILGGANVLTF
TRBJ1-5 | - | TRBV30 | CAWSVGSSNQPQHF